The clone carrying this T cell receptor beta chain was seen only a few times. Its antigen is as yet unknown. This entry is derived from a study of shared clonotypes between healthy human individuals. On the study more broadly: The donors, a couple of women and three men, were aged 18 to 49. Study conclusions and caveats: Clonotype sharing among donors, it was expected, would be affected by sequencing depth.

The protocol was immunoSEQ multiplex PCR, while the TCRdb copy is restricted to in-frame clones and leaves out a portion. The sample lists about 710,000 clones, roughly 73% occurring once. The CDR3 is 13 residues long. Between the trimmed V and J ends, which lost 1 base and 3 bases, there was a span of 6 bases. CDR1 and CDR2 from the germline V gene are SGHVS and FQNEAQ. Every contributor of samples was a Caucasian grown-up residing in Nashville, Tennessee. The V call is TRBV7-8, the J call TRBJ1-1; no definite D call. Sample: memory CD4+ T cells sorted from blood. Subset described: CD45RA-negative fraction. This clonotype was sampled from a woman in her twenties or thirties in good health. The CDR3 nucleotides read TGTGCCAGCAGCTTAGTTCAGGACACTGAAGCTTTCTTT. This sequence encodes CASSLVQDTEAFF.